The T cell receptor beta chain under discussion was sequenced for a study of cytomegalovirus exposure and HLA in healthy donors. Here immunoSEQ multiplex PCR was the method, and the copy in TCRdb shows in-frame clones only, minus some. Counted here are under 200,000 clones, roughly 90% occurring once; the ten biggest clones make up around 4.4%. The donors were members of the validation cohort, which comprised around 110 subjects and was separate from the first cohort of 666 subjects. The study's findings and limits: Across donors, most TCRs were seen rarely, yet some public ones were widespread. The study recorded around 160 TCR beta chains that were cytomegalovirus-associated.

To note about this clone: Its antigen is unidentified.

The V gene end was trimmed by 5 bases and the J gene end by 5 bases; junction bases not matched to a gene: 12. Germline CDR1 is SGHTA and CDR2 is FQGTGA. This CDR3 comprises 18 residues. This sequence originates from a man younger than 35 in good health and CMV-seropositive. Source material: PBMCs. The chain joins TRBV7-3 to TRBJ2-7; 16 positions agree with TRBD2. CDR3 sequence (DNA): TGTGCCAGCAGCCCCGGGACTAGCGGGAGGGGAGTATCCAACGAGCAGTACTTC. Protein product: CASSPGTSGRGVSNEQYF.